One sample yielded the 3 T cell receptor beta chains listed below, sequenced in a study of graft-versus-host responses after intestinal transplantation. Using immunoSEQ multiplex PCR, the repertoire was profiled, and TCRdb retains in-frame clones only, with some absent. The sample lists roughly 120,000 clones; about 92% were seen once. The antigens of these receptors remain unknown. The input for sequencing was unstimulated CD4+ T cells sorted from spleen or lymph node cells, taken before transplant. These receptors all come from a human donor who was the organ donor for an intestinal transplant.

The table lists this clone with a count of one. The V call is TRBV30, the J call TRBJ1-4; no clear D gene. CDR1 GTSNPN and CDR2 SVGIG come from the germline V gene (reference sequence). The CDR3 contains 12 residues. Trimming left V 8 bases short and J 4 bases short, with 11 bases between. This CDR3 is CAVTGNNEKLFF. DNA for the CDR3: TGTGCCGTGACGGGAAATAATGAAAAACTGTTTTTT. Looking up the rest from reference TRBV30 and TRBJ1-4 gives the full variable domain: SQTIHQWPATLVQPVGSPLSLECTVEGTSNPNLYWYRQAAGRGLQLLFYSVGIGQISSEVPQNLSASRPQDRQFILSSKKLLLSDSGFYLCAVTGNNEKLFFGSGTQLSVL.

The chain is built from TRBV29-1 and TRBJ2-3; 8 bases are a match to TRBD1. Germline V gives CDR1 SQVTM, CDR2 ANQGSEA. Trimming cost V 4 bases and J 5 bases; bases outside gene matches: 8. The CDR3 loop spans 14 amino acids. Here the CDR3 reads CSVGAWTGLDTQYF. In DNA form, the CDR3 reads TGCAGCGTTGGAGCATGGACAGGGTTAGATACGCAGTATTTT.

The chain couples TRBV5-4 to TRBJ2-7, with D possibly matching TRBD1 (5 bases). Trimming took 4 bases from V and 7 from J, leaving 9 bases between them. The V gene's germline CDR1 is SGHNT and CDR2 YYREEE (reference sequence). CDR3 length: 11 amino acids. The CDR3 DNA sequence: TGTGCCAGCAGCGATCAGGGAGAGCAGTACTTC. This encodes CASSDQGEQYF.